One sample yielded the 28 T cell receptor beta chains listed below, sequenced in a study of OX40 agonist ivuxolimab in advanced cancers. TCRdb's copy holds only in-frame clones and misses some; the assay was immunoSEQ multiplex PCR. The data show 65,000 to 85,000 clones, with around 88% seen just once and over 0.55% held by the top ten. Here the sequenced sample was CD4+ or CD8+ T cells sorted from blood, taken in a trial of the OX40 agonist ivuxolimab. The receptors stem from an adult with an advanced solid tumor such as melanoma, head and neck, liver or kidney cancer.

The chain carries TRBV6-5 and TRBJ2-5; 8 bases fit TRBD1. V lost 0 bases and J lost 4; bases outside the gene matches: 4. The CDR3 extends over 15 amino acids. Per germline, CDR1 MNHEY and CDR2 SVGAGI. The CDR3 loop reads CASSYSPGTGETQYF. The DNA for the CDR3 is TGTGCCAGCAGTTACTCCCCAGGGACAGGAGAGACCCAGTACTTC.

The chain has TRBV5-1 and TRBJ1-2; tentatively, D is TRBD1 (5 bases). The CDR3 has 14 amino acids. V shed 1 base and J shed 2 bases, with 9 bases lying between them. In germline, CDR1 is SGHRS, CDR2 YFSETQ. The CDR3 nucleotides are TGCGCCAGCAGCTTGACCCGGGACAACTATGGCTACACCTTC. This codes for CASSLTRDNYGYTF. Based on the CDR3 plus reference TRBV5-1 and TRBJ1-2, the full variable domain is KAGVTQTPRYLIKTRGQQVTLSCSPISGHRSVSWYQQTPGQGLQFLFEYFSETQRNKGNFPGRFSGRQFSNSRSEMNVSTLELGDSALYLCASSLTRDNYGYTFGSGTRLTVV.

This clone came up once. The chain combines TRBV9 with TRBJ2-1; D is possibly TRBD1 (6 bases). The germline V and J ends were trimmed by 3 bases and 0 bases, with 22 bases remaining between them. This CDR3 has 19 amino acids. From germline, CDR1 is SGDLS and CDR2 YYNGEE. For the CDR3, the DNA is TGTGCCAGCAGCGCCCCGACAGGTAGGGGCTTTGGCTCCTACAATGAGCAGTTCTTC. It codes for CASSAPTGRGFGSYNEQFF.

The gene calls are TRBV6-5 and TRBJ2-5; no clear D. The CDR3 runs to 14 residues. The V gene lost 0 bases and the J gene lost 2 bases, with 7 bases spanning the gap. Germline CDR1 is MNHEY and CDR2 is SVGAGI. CDR3 nucleotides: TGTGCCAGCAGTTACTCCTTGAGTCAAGAGACCCAGTACTTC. It yields the protein CASSYSLSQETQYF.

V is TRBV7-8 and J is TRBJ2-5; 8 bases are shared with TRBD2. Germline V lookup: CDR1 SGHVS, CDR2 FQNEAQ. The CDR3 is 16 amino acids. Unmatched junction bases numbered 13, after V lost 5 bases and J lost 5 bases. This CDR3 reads CASSQRAGGKWETQYF. CDR3 DNA: TGTGCCAGCAGCCAGAGGGCGGGGGGCAAGTGGGAGACCCAGTACTTC.

Only a few counts were recorded for this clone. V and J are TRBV28 and TRBJ1-2; weak D call: TRBD1 (5 bases). Germline V gives CDR1 MDHEN, CDR2 SYDVKM. The length of the CDR3 is 13 residues. V was trimmed by 2 bases and J by 2 bases, leaving 6 bases between them. CDR3 amino acids: CASSLRDNYGYTF. CDR3 DNA: TGTGCCAGCAGTTTACGGGACAACTATGGCTACACCTTC.

This chain uses TRBV5-1 with TRBJ1-1; a weak D match, TRBD1 (6 bases). CDR3 length: 14 residues. Between the trimmed V and J ends, which lost 2 bases and 3 bases, there was a span of 11 bases. Germline V CDR1 and CDR2: SGHRS, YFSETQ. CDR3 residues: CASSLHRTDTEAFF. CDR3 bases: TGCGCCAGCAGCTTACATAGGACAGACACTGAAGCTTTCTTT.

The gene calls are TRBV10-2 and TRBJ2-7, with TRBD1 identical over 8 bases. J was trimmed by 2 bases and V by 0 bases; bases with no gene match: 3. Germline lookup yields CDR1 WSHSY and CDR2 SAAADI. This CDR3 contains 15 residues. CDR3 in amino acids: CASSESETGAYEQYF. The DNA for the CDR3 is TGCGCCAGCAGTGAGTCCGAGACAGGGGCCTACGAGCAGTACTTC.

The chain recombines TRBV29-1 with TRBJ2-5, with D possibly being TRBD1 or TRBD2 (5 bases each). The CDR3 runs 13 residues. Trimming shortened V by 5 bases and J by 0 bases, and 10 bases separated the two germline ends. The germline V gene has CDR1 SQVTM and CDR2 ANQGSEA. The CDR3 spells CSVMRGHQETQYF. The DNA of the CDR3 is TGCAGCGTTATGAGGGGACACCAAGAGACCCAGTACTTC.

DNA for the CDR3: TGTGCCAGCAAAGCCCAGGCTACAGATACGCAGTATTTT. Amino acids: CASKAQATDTQYF. The rearrangement links TRBV11-3 to TRBJ2-3; D remains unclear. Per the germline V gene, CDR1 is SGHNT and CDR2 is YENEEA. Trimming took off 7 bases at V and 3 bases at J, with 11 bases between the two ends. The CDR3 is made up of 13 amino acids.

The V and J genes are TRBV2 and TRBJ2-3, with 9 bases lining up with TRBD1. V was clipped by 4 bases and J by 1 base; unmatched bases: 3. This CDR3 spans 15 amino acids. Germline V CDR1 and CDR2: SNHLY, FYNNEI. The chain's CDR3 is CASSARTGGTDTQYF. CDR3 sequence (DNA): TGTGCCAGCAGTGCCCGGACAGGGGGCACAGATACGCAGTATTTT.

This clone occurred once. The chain has TRBV2 and TRBJ2-1; tentatively, D is TRBD1 (5 bases). The V gene lost 5 bases and the J gene lost 8 bases, with 7 bases spanning the gap. There are 11 residues in the CDR3. The germline V gene has CDR1 SNHLY and CDR2 FYNNEI. DNA of the CDR3: TGTGCCAGCAGTCAGGGTCATGAGCAGTTCTTC. This codes for CASSQGHEQFF.

The rearrangement joins TRBV5-1 to TRBJ1-1; D gene uncertain. Germline CDR1 SGHRS, CDR2 YFSETQ. The germline V and J ends were trimmed by 2 bases and 1 base, with 15 bases remaining between them. The CDR3 runs to 16 residues. CDR3 sequence: CASSFSTQKTNTEAFF. CDR3 nucleotides: TGCGCCAGCAGCTTTAGTACACAAAAAACGAACACTGAAGCTTTCTTT.

The chain recombines TRBV5-5 with TRBJ1-5; 8 positions match TRBD1. This CDR3 spans 16 amino acids. With 0 bases clipped from V and 1 base from J, the junction kept 3 bases outside the gene matches. Germline V lookup: CDR1 SGHKS, CDR2 YYEKEE (reference sequence). In nucleotides, the CDR3 is TGTGCCAGCAGCTTGGCCCAGGGGGCGAGCAATCAGCCCCAGCATTTT. This codes for CASSLAQGASNQPQHF.

A few counts support this clone. V gene TRBV5-1 combines with J gene TRBJ2-3; TRBD2 agrees at 8 bases. The CDR3 runs 17 residues. V gave up 4 bases and J gave up 0 bases; unmatched junction bases: 10. Germline CDR1 SGHRS, CDR2 YFSETQ. The CDR3 region has the DNA TGCGCCAGCAGCCGGGAGATTAGCGGGGCTAGCACAGATACGCAGTATTTT. This translates into CASSREISGASTDTQYF.

The rearrangement uses TRBV28 and TRBJ2-1, with 8 bases matching TRBD1. CDR1 is MDHEN, CDR2 SYDVKM, per germline. This CDR3 is built from 16 residues. Trimming at V came to 5 bases and at J to 2 bases, leaving 8 bases not matched to a gene. CDR3 amino acids: CASSPRTGYAYNEQFF. The CDR3 DNA reads as TGTGCCAGCAGTCCCCGGACAGGGTACGCCTACAATGAGCAGTTCTTC.

CDR3 sequence reads: CASRKTGDYGYTF. The CDR3 DNA reads as TGTGCCAGCAGAAAAACAGGGGACTATGGCTACACCTTC. The chain has TRBV27 and TRBJ1-2, with 7 nucleotides matching TRBD1. The CDR3 is made up of 13 amino acids. The V and J ends lost 6 bases and 3 bases, in that order; junction bases with no gene match: 4. The germline gives CDR1 MNHEY, CDR2 SMNVEV (reference sequence).

The rearrangement uses TRBV10-2 and TRBJ2-1, with D uncertain. Germline loops: CDR1 WSHSY, CDR2 SAAADI. The V and J ends lost 4 bases and 4 bases respectively, with 11 bases between them. The CDR3 spans 14 residues. CDR3 amino acids: CASSGSRLYNEQFF. The CDR3, as DNA: TGCGCCAGCAGTGGATCGCGGCTGTACAATGAGCAGTTCTTC.

This clone was seen a handful of times. The chain is built from TRBV9 and TRBJ1-1, with 12 bases aligning to TRBD1. In germline, CDR1 is SGDLS, CDR2 YYNGEE. The V and J ends lost 0 bases and 6 bases, in that order; junction bases with no gene match: 3. This CDR3 comprises 15 residues. CDR3 sequence (DNA): TGTGCCAGCAGCGTAGAGGGACAGGGGGCCTCTGAAGCTTTCTTT. It is translated as CASSVEGQGASEAFF.

The chain has TRBV14 and TRBJ1-4; the match to TRBD1 covers 8 bases. CDR1 is SGHDN, CDR2 FVKESK, per germline. The junction had 9 bases not matched to a gene; V was cut back by 2 bases and J by 7 bases. The length of the CDR3 is 16 residues. CDR3 sequence: CASSQSRGQVSEKLFF. The CDR3 DNA is TGTGCCAGCAGCCAAAGTAGGGGACAGGTTTCTGAAAAACTGTTTTTT.

The gene calls are TRBV15 and TRBJ1-4; 12 bases are shared with TRBD1. V lost 6 bases, J lost 3 bases, and 11 bases stayed unmatched. The CDR3 extends over 18 amino acids. The germline CDR1 and CDR2 sequences are LNHNV and YYDKDF (reference sequence). This CDR3 is CATRGDRGRGGANEKLFF. CDR3 DNA sequence: TGTGCCACCAGAGGGGACAGGGGGCGCGGTGGGGCTAATGAAAAACTGTTTTTT.

The V gene is TRBV5-6, the J gene TRBJ1-4; a possible D gene is TRBD1 (5 bases). The CDR3 contains 14 residues. Germline V CDR1 and CDR2: SGHDT, YYEEEE. The V end was cut by 3 bases, the J end by 7 bases, with 13 bases between. The CDR3 bases are TGTGCCAGCAGCTCGAGGGGATTGAGTGAAAAACTGTTTTTT. Its translation: CASSSRGLSEKLFF.

The chain couples TRBV6-6 to TRBJ1-1, with a possible D match to TRBD1 (5 bases). The CDR3 extends over 13 amino acids. Trimming pared 8 bases from V and 1 base from J, leaving 11 bases between. Germline values: CDR1 MNHNY, CDR2 SVGAGI (reference sequence). This CDR3 reads CASLQVRNTEAFF. CDR3 sequence (DNA): TGTGCCAGCCTACAGGTCAGGAACACTGAAGCTTTCTTT.

This clone has a single count. The chain carries TRBV5-1 and TRBJ1-1; D might be TRBD1 (5 bases). This CDR3 spans 14 amino acids. Germline V gene sequence: CDR1 SGHRS, CDR2 YFSETQ. Trimming left V 4 bases short and J 3 bases short, with 13 bases between. CDR3 amino acids: CASSGALGDTEAFF. The CDR3 DNA reads TGCGCCAGCAGCGGAGCTTTGGGGGACACTGAAGCTTTCTTT.

This chain uses TRBV6-1 with TRBJ2-3; D is undetermined. The CDR3 consists of 11 residues. Deletions cut 6 bases from V and 5 bases from J, with 6 bases between. From germline, CDR1 is MNHNS and CDR2 SASEGT. This CDR3 reads CASRFKDTQYF. DNA for the CDR3: TGTGCCAGCAGGTTTAAAGATACGCAGTATTTT.

The chain uses TRBV5-5 and TRBJ2-1; D might be TRBD1 (5 bases). This CDR3 region has 14 residues. With 4 bases removed from V and 0 bases from J, the gap between germline ends came to 8 bases. The germline V gene has CDR1 SGHKS and CDR2 YYEKEE (reference sequence). This CDR3 is CASSPGISYNEQFF. The CDR3 DNA reads as TGTGCCAGCAGCCCAGGGATCTCCTACAATGAGCAGTTCTTC.

By sample fraction, this clone is medium-sized (0.01 to 0.1%). CDR3 sequence: CASTLGGRINYGYTF. CDR3 coding DNA: TGTGCCAGCACCCTCGGAGGGCGGATCAACTATGGCTACACCTTC. The J gene is TRBJ1-2, the V gene TRBV28; D is unresolved. Germline V CDR1 and CDR2: MDHEN, SYDVKM. The CDR3 is made up of 15 amino acids. V lost 7 bases and J 2 bases, leaving 17 bases between the germline ends.

CDR3 protein: CASSLVGGNTEAFF. The CDR3, as DNA: TGTGCCAGCAGTCTCGTTGGAGGGAACACTGAAGCTTTCTTT. The rearrangement uses TRBV6-5 and TRBJ1-1; no clear D gene. Germline values: CDR1 MNHEY, CDR2 SVGAGI. Trimming shortened V by 5 bases and J by 1 base, and 11 bases separated the two germline ends. The CDR3 is 14 residues long.